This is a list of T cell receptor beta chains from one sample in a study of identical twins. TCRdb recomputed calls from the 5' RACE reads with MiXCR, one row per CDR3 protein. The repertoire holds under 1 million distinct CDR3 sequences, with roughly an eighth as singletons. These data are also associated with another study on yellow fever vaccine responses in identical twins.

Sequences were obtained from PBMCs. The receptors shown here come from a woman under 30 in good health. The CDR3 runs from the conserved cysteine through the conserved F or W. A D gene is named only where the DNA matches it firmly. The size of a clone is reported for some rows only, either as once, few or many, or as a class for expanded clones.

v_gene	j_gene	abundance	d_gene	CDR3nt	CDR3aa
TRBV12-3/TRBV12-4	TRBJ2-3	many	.	TGTGCCAGCAGCCTCACTTCGACTGGCCCGGTAGGATCGCAGTATTTT	CASSLTSTGPVGSQYF
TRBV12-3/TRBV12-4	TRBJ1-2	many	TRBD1	TGTGCCAGCAAGCCAACAGGGGGCGGCTATGGCTACACCTTC	CASKPTGGGYGYTF
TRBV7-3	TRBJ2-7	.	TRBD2	TGTGCCAGCAGCTTGCTCCATAGCGGGATCCTTTCGGAGCAGTACTTC	CASSLLHSGILSEQYF
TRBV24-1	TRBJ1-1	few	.	TGTGCCACCAGTGATTCTTCAGACAGTGAAGCTTTCTTT	CATSDSSDSEAFF
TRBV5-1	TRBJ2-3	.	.	TGCGCCAGCAGCCGGAGATTCACAGATACGCAGTATTTT	CASSRRFTDTQYF
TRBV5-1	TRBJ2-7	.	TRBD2	TGCGCCAGCAGCTTGATGGGACTAAGCTCCTACGAGCAGTACTTC	CASSLMGLSSYEQYF
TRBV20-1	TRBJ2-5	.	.	TGCAGTGCCCTTCCCCCTGGGACAGAGACCCAGTACTTC	CSALPPGTETQYF
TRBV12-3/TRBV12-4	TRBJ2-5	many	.	TGTGCCAGCAGCGCCGCGGGGTGGAATAACGGTTTGAATGGGGCCCAGTACTTC	CASSAAGWNNGLNGAQYF
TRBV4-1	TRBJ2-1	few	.	TGCGCCAGCAGCCAAGTGGACGCACCAAATGAGCAGTTCTTC	CASSQVDAPNEQFF
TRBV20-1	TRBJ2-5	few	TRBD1	TGCAGTGCTAGAGTGCGAGGGACAGTCTTACAAGAGACCCAGTACTTC	CSARVRGTVLQETQYF
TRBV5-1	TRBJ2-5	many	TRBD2	TGCGCCAGCAGCCGGACTAGAGAGACCCAGTACTTC	CASSRTRETQYF
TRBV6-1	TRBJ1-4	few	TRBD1	TGTGCCAGCAGGAGGGGGCAGAGTTGGGAAAAACTGTTTTTT	CASRRGQSWEKLFF
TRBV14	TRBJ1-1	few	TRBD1	TGTGCCAGCAGCCAAACCAAACTCCGGGACAGGAACACTGAAGCTTTCTTT	CASSQTKLRDRNTEAFF
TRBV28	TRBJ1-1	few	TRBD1	TGTGCCACCAACCCCGGGACAGGGTGGGGCGGGGGTGAAGCTTTCTTT	CATNPGTGWGGGEAFF
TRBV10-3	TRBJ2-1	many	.	TGTGCCACACCCGGGACGGAAAAACATGAGCAGTTCTTC	CATPGTEKHEQFF
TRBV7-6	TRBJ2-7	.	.	TGTGCCAGCAGCCCTACCGCGGATCTCCGAGTGTACGAGCAGTACTTC	CASSPTADLRVYEQYF
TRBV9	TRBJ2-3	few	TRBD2	TGTGCCAGCAGCGTAGGAGGGGCGCGGCGGGAGGGGTCAGATACGCAGTATTTT	CASSVGGARREGSDTQYF
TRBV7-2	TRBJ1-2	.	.	TGTGCCAGCAGCTTTAGCGCAGGGCTGGAGGCGCTCTTC	CASSFSAGLEALF
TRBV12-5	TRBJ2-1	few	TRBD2	TGTGCTAGTGGGTCATGGGGGGGGTTTTCCTACAATGAGCAGTTCTTC	CASGSWGGFSYNEQFF
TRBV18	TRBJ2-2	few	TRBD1	TGTGCCAGCTCACCACCGACAGGGGGGCACACCGGGGAGCTGTTTTTT	CASSPPTGGHTGELFF
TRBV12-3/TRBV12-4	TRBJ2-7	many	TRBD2	TGTGCCACCTCGACTAGCGGGAGTTCCTACGAGCAGTACTTC	CATSTSGSSYEQYF
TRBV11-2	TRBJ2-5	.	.	TGTGCCAGCAGCCTAAACAGGGAGCGCTCGGGGACCCAGTACTTC	CASSLNRERSGTQYF
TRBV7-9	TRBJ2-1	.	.	TGTGCCAGCAGCTTAGAGGGGGGCTGGGACCATGAGCAGTTCTTC	CASSLEGGWDHEQFF
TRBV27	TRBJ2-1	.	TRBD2	TGTGCCAGTTCCGGGACTAGTCCTCATGAGCAGTTCTTC	CASSGTSPHEQFF
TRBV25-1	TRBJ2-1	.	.	TGTGCCAGCGGCGGGTTAATCTACAATGAGCAGTTCTTC	CASGGLIYNEQFF
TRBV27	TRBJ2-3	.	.	TGTGCCAGCAGTTCATCCAACCGACTGGACCCCACAGATACGCAGTATTTT	CASSSSNRLDPTDTQYF
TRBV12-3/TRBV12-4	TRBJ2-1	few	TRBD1	TGTGCCAGCAGCCCCGGGACAGGGTTTGATGAGCAGTTCTTC	CASSPGTGFDEQFF
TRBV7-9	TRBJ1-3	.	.	TGTGCCAGCAGCTTCCGGGACATCGTCTCTGGAAACACCATATATTTT	CASSFRDIVSGNTIYF
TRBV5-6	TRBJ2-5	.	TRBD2	TGTGCCAGCAGCTTGTTCGCTAGCGGGAGCCAAGAGACCCAGTACTTC	CASSLFASGSQETQYF
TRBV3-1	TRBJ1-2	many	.	TGTGCCAGCAGCCAAAAGGCCAGCCCCTATGGCTACACCTTC	CASSQKASPYGYTF
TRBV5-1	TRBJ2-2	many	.	TGCGCCAGCAGCGTTGGGCTAGCGAGAACCGGGGAGCTGTTTTTT	CASSVGLARTGELFF
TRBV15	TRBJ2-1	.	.	TGTGCCACCAGTTGGACGAAAAGCTCCTACAATGAGCAGTTCTTC	CATSWTKSSYNEQFF
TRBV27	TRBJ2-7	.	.	TGTGCCAGCAGTTTATCCCTGGGGAACTACGAGCAGTACTTC	CASSLSLGNYEQYF
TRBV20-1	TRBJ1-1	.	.	TGCAGTGCTAGAGATTTCGGCAGGGGCAACACTGAAGCTTTCTTT	CSARDFGRGNTEAFF
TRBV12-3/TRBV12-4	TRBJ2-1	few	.	TGTGCCAGCAAAACAGGACCCTACAATGAGCAGTTCTTC	CASKTGPYNEQFF
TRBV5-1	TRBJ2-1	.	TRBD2	TGCGCCAGCAGCTTGGCCGGGACTACGGGCAATGAGCAGTTCTTC	CASSLAGTTGNEQFF
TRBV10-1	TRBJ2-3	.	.	TGCGCCACCGCGGCGGGAATAGGCACAGATACGCAGTATTTT	CATAAGIGTDTQYF
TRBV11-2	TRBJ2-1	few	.	TGTGCCAGCAGCTCCCCTGGGCAGGGAAGGCCCAAGCTGTTTTACAATGAGCAGTTCTTC	CASSSPGQGRPKLFYNEQFF
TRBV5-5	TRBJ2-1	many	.	TGTGCCAGCAGCTTTTCCCAATCATTGAATGAGCAGTTCTTC	CASSFSQSLNEQFF
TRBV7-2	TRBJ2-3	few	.	TGTGCCAGCAGCTTATCACAATTGGTAGTTACGCAGTATTTT	CASSLSQLVVTQYF
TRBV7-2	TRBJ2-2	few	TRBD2	TGTGCCAGCAGCTTAGTTGTAGCGGGAGTGGACACCGGGGAGCTGTTTTTT	CASSLVVAGVDTGELFF